Listed here are 17 T cell receptor beta chains from one sample, sequenced in a study of identical twins. TCRdb passed the 5' RACE reads through MiXCR, listing each CDR3 protein once. The sample shows about 470,000 distinct CDR3 sequences, roughly a quarter of them seen only once. The data also belong to a second study, concerning T cells expressing NK-cell markers.

The specimen sequenced was CD4+ T cells sorted from blood. The receptors were gathered from a young woman in good health.

This clonotype has only a few counts. The rearrangement uses TRBV7-2 and TRBJ2-7; D gene ambiguous. This CDR3 contains 14 residues. From germline, CDR1 is SGHTA and CDR2 FQGNSA. V was cut by 5 bases and J by 2 bases, with 13 bases left in between. In nucleotides, the CDR3 is TGTGCCAGCAGCCGAACGGTCGAGCCCTACGAGCAGTACTTC. Residues: CASSRTVEPYEQYF.

This sequence joins TRBV2 and TRBJ1-2, with no clear D. The germline V and J ends were trimmed by 0 bases and 4 bases, with 12 bases remaining between them. The CDR3 is made up of 15 amino acids. Per germline, CDR1 SNHLY and CDR2 FYNNEI. The CDR3 protein is CASSEALTGAYGYTF. The CDR3 DNA is TGTGCCAGCAGTGAAGCGCTCACGGGCGCCTATGGCTACACCTTC.

The chain joins TRBV20-1 to TRBJ2-5, with D perhaps being TRBD1 or TRBD2 (5 bases each). This CDR3 comprises 16 residues. The germline CDR1 and CDR2 sequences are DFQATT and SNEGSKA (reference sequence). Trimming removed 4 bases at V and 5 bases at J, with 23 bases between. The CDR3 protein is CSATPLGDPKRETQYF. DNA of the CDR3: TGCAGTGCTACTCCCCTCGGGGACCCGAAACGGGAGACCCAGTACTTC.

The chain uses TRBV27 and TRBJ2-3; TRBD2 matches 8 bases. CDR3 length: 15 amino acids. V shed 6 bases, J shed 2 bases, and the junction held 7 bases outside the gene matches. CDR1 and CDR2 from the germline V gene are MNHEY and SMNVEV (reference sequence). As DNA, the CDR3 is TGTGCCAGCAGGGCCGGGACTAGGCCCACAGATACGCAGTATTTT. Amino acids: CASRAGTRPTDTQYF.

This chain joins TRBV20-1 and TRBJ2-1; D is undetermined. The CDR3 runs to 16 residues. CDR1 is DFQATT and CDR2 is SNEGSKA in the germline V gene (reference sequence). Deletions cut 6 bases from V and 0 bases from J, with 18 bases between. CDR3 loop: CSAVLFTASSYNEQFF. Written as DNA, the CDR3 is TGCAGTGCCGTCCTCTTTACGGCCAGCTCCTACAATGAGCAGTTCTTC.

This clonotype was counted a single time. V and J are TRBV4-3 and TRBJ2-2, with TRBD1 matching over 9 bases. V lost 1 base and J lost 7; bases outside the gene matches: 7. The CDR3 is made up of 16 amino acids. Germline V lookup: CDR1 LGHNA, CDR2 YSLEER. The CDR3 DNA follows: TGCGCCAGCAGCCAAGTCTACAGGGGGCTTATCGGGGAGCTGTTTTTT. Translation: CASSQVYRGLIGELFF.

This chain links TRBV9 with TRBJ1-6; perhaps TRBD1 as D (5 bases). CDR3 size: 15 residues. Trimming cost V 0 bases and J 6 bases, with 10 bases left between them. The germline CDR1 and CDR2 sequences are SGDLS and YYNGEE. CDR3 in amino acids: CASSVEDGTNSPLHF. CDR3 DNA: TGTGCCAGCAGCGTAGAGGACGGGACTAATTCACCCCTCCACTTT. Full variable domain (rest looked up from reference TRBV9 and TRBJ1-6): DSGVTQTPKHLITATGQRVTLRCSPRSGDLSVYWYQQSLDQGLQFLIQYYNGEERAKGNILERFSAQQFPDLHSELNLSSLELGDSALYFCASSVEDGTNSPLHFGNGTRLTVT.

The chain couples TRBV20-1 to TRBJ2-7, with TRBD2 identical over 11 bases. J gave up 2 bases and V 7 bases, and 4 bases lay outside the gene matches. Germline V CDR1 and CDR2: DFQATT, SNEGSKA (reference sequence). CDR3 size: 13 residues. The CDR3 sequence: CSVIAGGTYEQYF. The CDR3, as DNA: TGCAGTGTAATAGCGGGAGGGACCTACGAGCAGTACTTC.

Only a few counts were recorded for this clonotype. The chain couples TRBV10-3 to TRBJ2-3; TRBD1 is a possible D gene (5 bases). The CDR3 extends over 14 amino acids. Trimming took 6 bases from V and 4 from J, leaving 14 bases between them. Germline loops: CDR1 ENHRY, CDR2 SYGVKD. The CDR3 bases are TGTGCCATCAGGGTCCAGGGTGGCGCAGATACGCAGTATTTT. Its translation: CAIRVQGGADTQYF.

This clonotype was seen more than once but under ten times. CDR3 region: CASRAQNRGRETQYF. The CDR3 DNA is TGTGCCAGCAGAGCACAAAACAGGGGGCGAGAGACCCAGTACTTC. This chain links TRBV6-1 with TRBJ2-5, with 9 bases matching TRBD1. There are 15 residues in the CDR3. Unmatched junction bases numbered 9, after V lost 6 bases and J lost 4 bases. Germline lookup yields CDR1 MNHNS and CDR2 SASEGT.

This rearrangement joins TRBV4-3 to TRBJ2-7, with D possibly matching TRBD2 (6 bases). Trimming removed 0 bases at V and 6 bases at J, with 21 bases between. Germline lookup yields CDR1 LGHNA and CDR2 YSLEER. The CDR3 is made up of 17 amino acids. CDR3 sequence reads: CASSQDYRARRAFEQYF. CDR3 bases: TGCGCCAGCAGCCAAGATTACCGTGCACGGAGGGCCTTCGAGCAGTACTTC.

The chain recombines TRBV19 with TRBJ1-1; D may be TRBD1 (5 bases). V lost 3 bases and J lost 4, with 12 bases in between. The CDR3 covers 14 residues. Germline V gives CDR1 LNHDA, CDR2 SQIVND (reference sequence). The CDR3 loop reads CASSIGGVSTEAFF. The CDR3 region has the DNA TGTGCCAGTAGTATTGGGGGTGTGAGCACTGAAGCTTTCTTT.

This clonotype has more than one count but fewer than ten. This chain links TRBV5-1 with TRBJ2-5; tentative D call: TRBD2 (6 bases). Germline CDR1 SGHRS, CDR2 YFSETQ. V dropped 4 bases and J dropped 2 bases, with 12 bases sitting between them. The CDR3 is 14 residues long. The CDR3 reads CASSTGTRQETQYF. The CDR3 DNA reads TGCGCCAGCAGCACGGGGACTCGGCAAGAGACCCAGTACTTC.

This clonotype has a handful of counts. J is TRBJ2-7 and V is TRBV2; no reliable D call. V was pared by 6 bases and J by 7 bases, with 13 bases between. This CDR3 region has 12 residues. The V gene's germline CDR1 is SNHLY and CDR2 FYNNEI. The CDR3 reads CASRAEPEEQYF. The CDR3 DNA reads TGTGCCAGCAGAGCTGAACCGGAAGAGCAGTACTTC.

The rearrangement joins TRBV12-3 or TRBV12-4 to TRBJ2-5; D is ambiguous. Between the trimmed V and J ends, which lost 5 bases and 5 bases, there was a span of 24 bases. The CDR3 totals 17 residues. The CDR3 sequence is CASSPRVQSLGGETQYF. Written as DNA, the CDR3 is TGTGCCAGCAGTCCACGAGTCCAGTCTCTAGGTGGGGAGACCCAGTACTTC.

This clonotype was seen more than once but under ten times. This sequence joins TRBV20-1 and TRBJ2-5; 7 bases are shared with TRBD1. With 6 bases clipped from V and 5 bases from J, the junction kept 15 bases outside the gene matches. Germline assignment: CDR1 DFQATT and CDR2 SNEGSKA (reference sequence). The CDR3 has 15 amino acids. CDR3 sequence: CSAAPPEGALETQYF. In nucleotides, the CDR3 is TGCAGTGCCGCCCCCCCAGAGGGGGCCCTGGAGACCCAGTACTTC.

The CDR3: CASRGTGGELFF. In DNA, the CDR3 is TGTGCCAGCAGGGGGACAGGCGGGGAGCTGTTTTTT. This chain joins TRBV12-3 or TRBV12-4 and TRBJ2-2; 8 bases line up with TRBD1. The CDR3 loop spans 12 amino acids. The junction had 1 base not matched to a gene; V was cut back by 6 bases and J by 7 bases.